This is a list of T cell receptor beta chains from one sample in a study of somatic mutations in cytotoxic T cells in rheumatoid arthritis. Method: immunoSEQ multiplex PCR; TCRdb's copy keeps in-frame clones and lacks some. The table includes about 3,600 clones, approximately 80% detected once. The sequencing sample was made of CD8+ T cells sorted from blood. These receptors came from a man aged 40-49 years with rheumatoid arthritis. The CDR3 runs from the conserved cysteine through the conserved F or W. The order of the fields is clone size, J gene, V gene, D gene, CDR3 length, CDR3 DNA, CDR3 protein. A D gene is named only where the DNA matches it firmly. Only some rows state a clone size, as once, few, many or a class for expanded clones.

>.|TRBJ1-3|TRBV27|.|16
TGTGCCAGCACCTGGAGGGCAGGTCTGCCTGGAAACACCATATATTTT
CASTWRAGLPGNTIYF
>.|TRBJ2-3|TRBV19|.|13
TGTGCCAGTAGTATCGAGGGCACAGATACGCAGTATTTT
CASSIEGTDTQYF
>.|TRBJ2-7|TRBV19|.|13
TGTGCCGGTAGTATAGGGCGGACCTACGAGCAGTACTTC
CAGSIGRTYEQYF
>.|TRBJ2-7|TRBV28|.|11
TGTGCCAGCAGTTTAGCCCACGAGCAGTACTTC
CASSLAHEQYF
>.|TRBJ2-7|TRBV27|TRBD2|15
TGTGCCAGCAGTTTGGGAAGCGGGAGCCCCTACGAGCAGTACTTC
CASSLGSGSPYEQYF
>.|TRBJ2-1|TRBV7-2|TRBD1|15
TGTGCCAGCAGCCCGGGGACAGGCGCCTACAATGAGCAGTTCTTC
CASSPGTGAYNEQFF
>.|TRBJ2-5|TRBV27|TRBD1|14
TGTGCCAGCTCCCCCGGGACAGCCGGCGAGACCCAGTACTTC
CASSPGTAGETQYF
>.|TRBJ1-4|TRBV19|TRBD1|15
TGTGCCAGTAGCGACAAGGGGGCGACTAATGAAAAACTGTTTTTT
CASSDKGATNEKLFF
>.|TRBJ2-1|TRBV7-9|TRBD2|16
TGTGCCAGCAGCTTATCCCTGGGGCGGGAGGATCATGAGCAGTTCTTC
CASSLSLGREDHEQFF
>.|TRBJ2-7|TRBV9|TRBD2|15
TGTGCCAGCAGCCTCGGGACTAGCGGGATCTACGAGCAGTACTTC
CASSLGTSGIYEQYF
>.|TRBJ1-4|TRBV28|.|19
TGTGCCAGCAGTTTATTTGCTGGGCAAGGCGGACAGAAAAATGAAAAACTGTTTTTT
CASSLFAGQGGQKNEKLFF
>.|TRBJ2-7|TRBV27|TRBD2|18
TGTGCCAGCAGAGCGGCTAACGGACTAGCGGGTTCTTCCTACGAGCAGTACTTC
CASRAANGLAGSSYEQYF
>.|TRBJ2-7|TRBV29-1|TRBD2|14
TGCAGCGTTGTGGGGACTACCTACTCCTACGAGCAGTACTTC
CSVVGTTYSYEQYF
>.|TRBJ1-6|TRBV9|TRBD1|17
TGTGCCAGCAGCGTGGGGACAGGGCGGGAGAGGAATTCACCCCTCCACTTT
CASSVGTGRERNSPLHF
>.|TRBJ2-7|TRBV28|TRBD1|15
TGTGCCAGCAGTTCTCCGGGACAGGGGGCCTACGAGCAGTACTTC
CASSSPGQGAYEQYF
>.|TRBJ2-3|TRBV19|.|15
TGTGCCAGTAAGGTTGGGGGAGGTCCCACAGATACGCAGTATTTT
CASKVGGGPTDTQYF
>once|TRBJ2-2|TRBV6-1|TRBD2|18
TGTGCCAGCAGTGAGTGGGCTAGCGGGAGATTTTACACCGGGGAGCTGTTTTTT
CASSEWASGRFYTGELFF
>.|TRBJ2-1|TRBV7-9|.|15
TGTGCCAGTTTGGAGCGGGCGGTTTCCTACAATGAGCAGTTCTTC
CASLERAVSYNEQFF
>.|TRBJ1-5|TRBV28|.|12
TGTGCCAGCAGTTCTGACATCCCAGCCCAGCATTTT
CASSSDIPAQHF
>once|TRBJ1-5|TRBV19|TRBD1|18
TGTGCCAGTAGTACGACAGACAGGGCCGTTTATAGCAATCAGCCCCAGCATTTT
CASSTTDRAVYSNQPQHF
>.|TRBJ2-7|TRBV4-3|.|15
TGCGCCAGCAGCCAATCTTCAGCCGGGAGCTACGAGCAGTACTTC
CASSQSSAGSYEQYF
>few|TRBJ1-5|TRBV4-3|TRBD1|15
TGCGCCAGCAGCCCAACAGGGGACCCTAATCAGCCCCAGCATTTT
CASSPTGDPNQPQHF
>.|TRBJ1-2|TRBV28|.|15
TGTGCCAGCAGTTTCGCGGGGGCAGGGAGCTATGGCTACACCTTC
CASSFAGAGSYGYTF
>.|TRBJ2-7|TRBV5-1|.|14
TGCGCCAGCAGCTGGACAATAAGCTCCTACGAGCAGTACTTC
CASSWTISSYEQYF
>.|TRBJ2-5|TRBV2|.|14
TGTGCCAGCAGCATAGCGGAGTTGGGAGAGACCCAGTACTTC
CASSIAELGETQYF
>.|TRBJ2-4|TRBV7-8|.|16
TGTGCCAGCAGCTTAGAGGGGGAGGGGTACAAAAACATTCAGTACTTC
CASSLEGEGYKNIQYF
>.|TRBJ2-3|TRBV6-4|.|13
TGTGCCAGCAGTGACTCGACTACAGATACGCAGTATTTT
CASSDSTTDTQYF
>.|TRBJ2-7|TRBV4-2|.|15
TGTGCCAGCAGCCAAGAGCTAGATCCGTCCTACGAGCAGTACTTC
CASSQELDPSYEQYF
>.|TRBJ1-1|TRBV7-9|.|14
TGTGCCAGCAGCTTAGGGACAGCGAACACTGAAGCTTTCTTT
CASSLGTANTEAFF
>once|TRBJ2-5|TRBV28|.|15
TGTGCCAGCAGTTCGCTCCGACAGATCCAAGAGACCCAGTACTTC
CASSSLRQIQETQYF
>.|TRBJ2-1|TRBV2|TRBD2|14
TGTGCCACCAGAAACGGCGGGAGGGCATATGAGCAGTTCTTC
CATRNGGRAYEQFF
>.|TRBJ2-7|TRBV5-1|TRBD1|16
TGCGCCAGCAGCTTGGGTCCGGGACAGGGGGGCTACGAGCAGTACTTC
CASSLGPGQGGYEQYF
>.|TRBJ1-4|TRBV6-1|TRBD1|14
TGTGCCAGCAGCTCCGGGACAGGGTCTGAAAAACTGTTTTTT
CASSSGTGSEKLFF
>.|TRBJ2-7|TRBV4-1|.|15
TGCGCCAGCAGCCACTATGACACAGGGTCATACGAGCAGTACTTC
CASSHYDTGSYEQYF
>.|TRBJ2-1|TRBV27|.|12
TGTGCCAGCAGTGGGGCGGGGAATGAGCAGTTCTTC
CASSGAGNEQFF
>.|TRBJ2-3|TRBV9|TRBD2|15
TGTGCCAGCAGCGTCGGACTAGCGGACACAGATACGCAGTATTTT
CASSVGLADTDTQYF
>.|TRBJ2-7|TRBV7-9|TRBD1|15
TGTGCCAGCAGCTGGGACAGGGATCCTACCTACGAGCAGTACTTC
CASSWDRDPTYEQYF
>.|TRBJ2-1|TRBV6-5|TRBD2|16
TGTGCCAGCAGTTACGGACGGGGGGTCGCCTACAATGAGCAGTTCTTC
CASSYGRGVAYNEQFF
>.|TRBJ2-3|TRBV6-5|.|16
TGTGCCAGCAGTTACTCGGTCGGGAGTTGGACAGATACGCAGTATTTT
CASSYSVGSWTDTQYF
>few|TRBJ2-1|TRBV10-2|.|12
TGCGCCAGCAAGACTATCTACAATGAGCAGTTCTTC
CASKTIYNEQFF
>.|TRBJ1-1|TRBV9|.|13
TGTGCCAGCAACACGGGGGGGAACACTGAAGCTTTCTTT
CASNTGGNTEAFF
>.|TRBJ1-5|TRBV9|TRBD1|14
TGTGCCAGCAGCGTAGGAAGGGGGCTGGAGCCCCAGCATTTT
CASSVGRGLEPQHF
>.|TRBJ2-1|TRBV11-3|TRBD2|16
TGTGCCAGCAGCTTACTTGCGGGAGCAGCCTACAATGAGCAGTTCTTC
CASSLLAGAAYNEQFF
>.|TRBJ1-1|TRBV5-4|TRBD1|13
TGTGCCAGCAGCAAGACAGGGATCACTGAAGCTTTCTTT
CASSKTGITEAFF
>.|TRBJ1-1|TRBV15|TRBD1|15
TGTGCCACCAGCAGAGTGAGGGGGCGAGGCACTGAAGCTTTCTTT
CATSRVRGRGTEAFF
>.|TRBJ1-5|TRBV5-4|.|15
TGTGCCAGCAGTTTACAGGTTTTTAGCAATCAGCCCCAGCATTTT
CASSLQVFSNQPQHF
>.|TRBJ2-7|TRBV7-9|TRBD1|16
TGTGCCAGCAGCCCTACTCCGGGACAGGTAACCTACGAGCAGTACTTC
CASSPTPGQVTYEQYF
>.|TRBJ2-5|TRBV28|TRBD2|19
TGTGCCAGCAGTAACGCCAGGGAGAGACTAGCGGGAGAGTTGGAGACCCAGTACTTC
CASSNARERLAGELETQYF
>.|TRBJ2-1|TRBV6-4|TRBD2|15
TGTGCCAGCAGTGACTCACTAGCGGGGTACAATGAGCAGTTCTTC
CASSDSLAGYNEQFF